Listed here are 5 T cell receptor beta chains from one sample, sequenced in a study of post-analysis software for immune sequencing data. Study-level results: With TRBV5-6, TRBV5-1 and TRBV20-1 included, about five TRBV segments were more frequent in patients than in controls.

For these TCRs, the target antigens are not known. The TCR beta cDNA libraries carried unique molecular identifiers. TCRdb reprocessed the PCR reads with MiXCR, giving one entry per CDR3 protein. Found here are 550,000 to 700,000 distinct CDR3 sequences, roughly 45% of them singletons; the top ten hold 1.5% to 2%. Sequenced sample: blood. Source of these receptors: a girl under 18 with multiple sclerosis.

A note on this clonotype: A read error may account for a junction end that differs from germline. The chain has TRBV27 and TRBJ2-1; no definite D call. Germline V gene lookup returns CDR1 MNHEY and CDR2 SMNVEV (reference sequence). The CDR3 is 14 residues long. The CDR3 loop reads CGSSLGSAGNEQFF. For the CDR3, the DNA is TGTGGCAGCAGTTTGGGGTCGGCCGGCAACGAGCAGTTCTTC.

There are a few counts of this clonotype. The V gene is TRBV7-8, the J gene TRBJ2-1; 10 nucleotides line up with TRBD2. V dropped 1 base and J dropped 3; count of bases not matched to a gene: 3. Germline V gene sequence: CDR1 SGHVS, CDR2 FQNEAQ. The CDR3 consists of 16 residues. CDR3 bases: TGTGCCAGCAGCTTAGAACTAGCGGGGTTCTACAATGAGCAGTTCTTC. It yields the protein CASSLELAGFYNEQFF. Variable domain in full (rest from reference TRBV7-8 and TRBJ2-1): GAGVSQSPRYKVAKRGQDVALRCDPISGHVSLFWYQQALGQGPEFLTYFQNEAQLDKSGLPSDRFFAERPEGSVSTLKIQRTQQEDSAVYLCASSLELAGFYNEQFFGPGTRLTVL.

This rearrangement joins TRBV7-9 to TRBJ2-7, with TRBD1 as a possible D gene (5 bases). This CDR3 is 15 amino acids long. From germline, CDR1 is SEHNR and CDR2 FQNEAQ (reference sequence). V lost 4 bases, J lost 3 bases, and 16 bases lay in between. The CDR3 DNA reads TGTGCCAGCAGCTCAGGACCTGGGGCCGACTACGAGCAGTACTTC. It encodes CASSSGPGADYEQYF. The complete variable domain, with remaining parts taken from reference TRBV7-9 and TRBJ2-7, reads DTGVSQNPRHKITKRGQNVTFRCDPISEHNRLYWYRQTLGQGPEFLTYFQNEAQLEKSRLLSDRFSAERPKGSFSTLEIQRTEQGDSAMYLCASSSGPGADYEQYFGPGTRLTVT.

The chain has TRBV7-2 and TRBJ2-1, with 7 bases fitting TRBD2. J was trimmed by 1 base and V by 5 bases; bases with no gene match: 8. The germline V gene encodes CDR1 SGHTA and CDR2 FQGNSA. The CDR3 extends over 16 amino acids. CDR3 sequence (DNA): TGTGCCAGCAGCCCTCAAGGGCGGGGGTCCTACAATGAGCAGTTCTTC. This gives the protein CASSPQGRGSYNEQFF. Together with reference TRBV7-2 and TRBJ2-1, the CDR3 gives the full variable domain: GAGVSQSPSNKVTEKGKDVELRCDPISGHTALYWYRQSLGQGLEFLIYFQGNSAPDKSGLPSDRFSAERTGGSVSTLTIQRTQQEDSAVYLCASSPQGRGSYNEQFFGPGTRLTVL.

This rearrangement joins TRBV12-3 or TRBV12-4 to TRBJ2-7; weak D call: TRBD2 (5 bases). CDR3 length: 14 residues. Trimming removed 5 bases at V and 2 bases at J, with 13 bases between. CDR3 residues: CASSPRGSPYEQYF. CDR3 nucleotides: TGTGCCAGCAGTCCCCGGGGTTCTCCCTACGAGCAGTACTTC.